This T cell receptor (beta chain) was observed in a study of T cell repertoires in cytomegalovirus infection (dated by TCRdb to between 2019 and 2020). With regard to the full study: Peptide stimulations targeted recently identified HLA-C-restricted CMV epitopes, whose presentation resists viral immunomodulation, together with well-studied HLA-B-restricted epitopes. Because public TCR beta signatures pointed to carriage of CMV infection together with the matching HLA type, the HLA type of each donor mattered for the analysis.

Concerning this clonotype: What this receptor recognizes is not known. Qualities for individual bases were not recorded, and no much larger clone is one base off.

Sequencing used an Illumina HiSeq 1500. TCRdb's own reprocessing of the public reads used fastp at Q25 and MiXCR and kept productive beta chains. Each entry merges the rows of one CDR3 protein and shows their most common DNA and genes. For this sample there are about 700,000 distinct CDR3 sequences; 30% to 35% appear just once. Approximately 18% of the sample is held by the ten biggest clonotypes. The CDR3 measures 15 amino acids from cysteine to phenylalanine. Left in the record is the CDR3 DNA by itself, 45 bases read in frame from the first base. CDR1 SEHNR and CDR2 FQNEAQ were looked up in the germline V gene (reference sequence). V loses 6 bases at its end and J loses 3 bases; junction bases beyond the gene matches: 5. The treatment or condition label, as the study defines it: in vitro stimulation with specific CMV peptide epitopes to enrich CMV-specific T cells. Results the study describes overall, beyond this receptor: In the ex vivo response, HLA-C-restricted CMV-specific TCR beta clonotypes were dominant, and in two of eight donors the single most frequent clonotype came from this HLA-C-restricted group. Carriers of CMV infection plus the relevant HLA type were discriminated by the cumulative frequency of public TCR beta family members in the study cohort and in an independent approximately 340-donor cohort.

The specimen comprised cultured PBMCs, sampled from culture after CMV antigen stimulation. This TCR derives from a human donor in good health (CMV status not recorded). Some clones in this sample may be carry-over from other donors' samples. The chain is assembled from TRBV7-9 and TRBJ2-1, with 10 bases aligning to TRBD2. The nucleotide sequence is TGTGCCAGCAGTTCCCTAGCGGGGGACTACAATGAGCAGTTCTTC. Translated, this gives CASSSLAGDYNEQFF.